This entry lists 19 T cell receptor beta chains sequenced from one sample in a study of T cells after yellow fever vaccination. One entry per CDR3 protein results from TCRdb running MiXCR on the 5' RACE reads. The data hold about 320,000 distinct CDR3 sequences, with about 6.9% observed a single time. The sequencing here drew on PBMCs, taken more than 40 days after the first yellow fever vaccination. Receptor source: a man aged 18 to 29 who received the YFV17D yellow fever vaccine.

CDR3 in DNA: TGTGCCAGCAGTTCGCAATTTCTACAGGAATACGAGCAGTACGTC. Translation: CASSSQFLQEYEQYV. The rearrangement joins TRBV28 to TRBJ2-7; the D gene is possibly TRBD1 (5 bases). This CDR3 is 15 amino acids long. Germline V CDR1 and CDR2: MDHEN, SYDVKM. Trimming took 4 bases from V and 4 from J, leaving 17 bases between them.

This clonotype was counted only a few times. The V and J genes are TRBV7-2 and TRBJ1-4; 10 positions agree with TRBD1. This CDR3 contains 15 residues. Looked up from germline, CDR1 is SGHTA and CDR2 is FQGNSA. The J segment lost 8 bases and the V segment lost 6 bases, leaving 9 bases of the junction unmatched. CDR3 DNA: TGTGCCAGCAGTCCAGAGCGGACAGGGGGGGAAAAACTGTTTTTT. Protein product: CASSPERTGGEKLFF. The full variable domain, completed using reference TRBV7-2 and TRBJ1-4, is GAGVSQSPSNKVTEKGKDVELRCDPISGHTALYWYRQSLGQGLEFLIYFQGNSAPDKSGLPSDRFSAERTGGSVSTLTIQRTQQEDSAVYLCASSPERTGGEKLFFGSGTQLSVL.

This clonotype has a count of ten or more. The gene calls are TRBV5-1 and TRBJ2-3; D is possibly TRBD1 (6 bases). V gave up 4 bases and J gave up 2 bases, with 20 bases separating them. The length of the CDR3 is 17 residues. From germline, CDR1 is SGHRS and CDR2 YFSETQ. CDR3 coding DNA: TGCGCCAGCAGCCCCCAGCCAGGGGAACGTCCCACAGATACGCAGTATTTT. It codes for CASSPQPGERPTDTQYF.

This clonotype was observed a few times. The chain links TRBV28 to TRBJ2-5; D gene uncertain. The CDR3 covers 13 residues. Germline V gives CDR1 MDHEN, CDR2 SYDVKM. V lost 4 bases, J lost 4 bases, and 10 bases lay in between. CDR3 loop: CASSSVVPETQYF. CDR3 bases: TGTGCCAGCAGTTCAGTGGTCCCAGAGACCCAGTACTTC.

The chain has TRBV4-3 and TRBJ2-4; TRBD2 matches at 8 bases. This CDR3 is built from 15 residues. Germline-derived CDR1 and CDR2 are LGHNA and YSLEER. J was trimmed by 4 bases and V by 4 bases; bases with no gene match: 6. The CDR3 spells CASSLIRGGKNIQYF. DNA for the CDR3: TGCGCCAGCAGCCTTATTCGGGGGGGGAAAAACATTCAGTACTTC.

In regard to this clonotype: A much larger clone differs by one base, so this may be a read error. V is TRBV7-2 and J is TRBJ2-3; no firm D call. This CDR3 comprises 13 residues. CDR1 SGHTA and CDR2 FQGNSA come from the germline V gene. CDR3 nucleotide sequence: TGTGCCAGCAGCCCTCGTCGCACAGATACGAAGTATTTT. As protein: CASSPRRTDTKYF.

This clonotype occurred a few times. V gene TRBV11-2 combines with J gene TRBJ1-3; 8 bases line up with TRBD1. CDR1 is SGHAT, CDR2 FQNNGV, per germline. V was clipped by 3 bases and J by 4 bases; unmatched bases: 8. This CDR3 comprises 16 residues. CDR3 in DNA: TGTGCCAGCAGCTTGAGAACAGGGGGGACCGGAAACACCATATATTTT. Amino acids: CASSLRTGGTGNTIYF.

This chain connects TRBV12-3 or TRBV12-4 to TRBJ2-5; the match to TRBD1 covers 10 bases. The CDR3 is 15 residues long. Trimming took 4 bases from V and 5 from J; bases not matched to a gene: 7. This chain's CDR3 is CASSSQTGGRETQYF. The CDR3 DNA sequence: TGTGCCAGCAGTTCCCAGACAGGGGGCAGGGAGACCCAGTACTTC.

This clonotype has just a few counts. The CDR3 region has the DNA TGTGCCAGCAGCCCCCACAACACAGATACGCAGTATTTT. Protein: CASSPHNTDTQYF. This chain links TRBV7-3 with TRBJ2-3; D remains unclear. The CDR3 runs 13 residues. CDR1 is SGHTA, CDR2 FQGTGA, per germline. Trimming stripped 5 bases from V and 2 bases from J, with 8 bases between.

This clonotype was counted a few times. V is TRBV5-1 and J is TRBJ1-1; no clear D. The CDR3 length is 15 residues. Germline V lookup: CDR1 SGHRS, CDR2 YFSETQ. V was cut by 1 base and J by 5 bases, with 15 bases left in between. This CDR3 reads CASSLLRRSGTEAFF. CDR3 DNA: TGCGCCAGCAGCTTGTTGCGACGGTCGGGTACTGAAGCTTTCTTT.

This clonotype has a handful of counts. The chain couples TRBV19 to TRBJ2-1, with TRBD2 identical over 8 bases. CDR1 is LNHDA and CDR2 is SQIVND in the germline V gene (reference sequence). The CDR3 has 13 residues. After removal of 9 bases from V and 9 bases from J, the junction contained 10 bases not matched to a gene. The CDR3 region is CASGAGGAGEQFF. As DNA, the CDR3 is TGTGCCAGCGGAGCCGGGGGGGCCGGTGAGCAGTTCTTC.

This clonotype has only a few counts. The chain employs TRBV6-5 and TRBJ2-3, with 9 bases identical to TRBD1. Germline assignment: CDR1 MNHEY and CDR2 SVGAGI. The V gene end was trimmed by 0 bases and the J gene end by 6 bases; junction bases not matched to a gene: 10. The CDR3 has 17 residues. The CDR3, as DNA: TGTGCCAGCAGTTACTCCTCTTGGACAGGGGCACCTGATACGCAGTATTTT. Translated, it gives CASSYSSWTGAPDTQYF.

This clonotype was picked up many times. CDR3 sequence reads: CASSVENGEGNQPQHF. The CDR3 DNA reads TGTGCCAGCAGCGTAGAGAACGGGGAGGGCAATCAGCCCCAGCATTTT. The chain carries TRBV9 and TRBJ1-5; no firm D call. This CDR3 has 16 amino acids. Per germline, CDR1 SGDLS and CDR2 YYNGEE. V was pared by 0 bases and J by 2 bases, with 12 bases between. The full variable domain, its missing parts supplied by reference TRBV9 and TRBJ1-5, is DSGVTQTPKHLITATGQRVTLRCSPRSGDLSVYWYQQSLDQGLQFLIQYYNGEERAKGNILERFSAQQFPDLHSELNLSSLELGDSALYFCASSVENGEGNQPQHFGDGTRLSIL.

As to this clonotype: This clone may be a read error of a much larger clone one base away. The CDR3 coding sequence is TGCTGTGCTAGAGTGGTGAACACTGAAGCTTTCTTT. The encoded protein is CCARVVNTEAFF. The chain is built from TRBV20-1 and TRBJ1-1; no definite D call. The length of the CDR3 is 12 residues. CDR1 is DFQATT, CDR2 SNEGSKA, per germline (reference sequence).

This clonotype was found a few times. CDR3 sequence reads: CASRPQAQGRGYGYTF. DNA for the CDR3: TGTGCCAGCAGGCCCCAAGCCCAGGGACGAGGCTATGGCTACACCTTC. The chain recombines TRBV27 with TRBJ1-2; tentative D call: TRBD1 (5 bases). From germline, CDR1 is MNHEY and CDR2 SMNVEV (reference sequence). Trimming removed 6 bases at V and 4 bases at J, with 21 bases between. The CDR3 spans 16 residues.

The sample holds a few counts of this clonotype. The gene calls are TRBV7-8 and TRBJ1-5; 10 bases match TRBD1. The CDR3 runs 15 residues. Trimming removed 3 bases from V and 11 bases from J; junction bases left unmatched: 10. The germline V gene encodes CDR1 SGHVS and CDR2 FQNEAQ. CDR3 nucleotides: TGTGCCAGCAGCTTGGGACAGGGGTCTCTCGAGGCCCAGCATTTT. It translates to CASSLGQGSLEAQHF.

V usage is TRBV25-1 and J usage is TRBJ2-7; 9 bases are shared with TRBD1. The V and J ends lost 5 bases and 3 bases, in that order; junction bases with no gene match: 11. Germline CDR1 is MGHDK and CDR2 is SYGVNS. The CDR3 runs 16 residues. For the CDR3, the DNA is TGTGCCAGCAGTAGAGGGGGTCGGGACAGGGTCTACGAGCAGTACTTC. It encodes CASSRGGRDRVYEQYF.

The table lists this clonotype with many counts. The rearrangement joins TRBV5-5 to TRBJ2-2, with D unresolved. V was cut by 1 base and J by 5 bases, with 6 bases left in between. Germline V gives CDR1 SGHKS, CDR2 YYEKEE (reference sequence). The CDR3 is 13 residues long. CDR3 sequence (DNA): TGTGCCAGCAGCTTGATCGGAACCGGGGAGCTGTTTTTT. Its protein is CASSLIGTGELFF.

A few counts support this clonotype. The chain recombines TRBV30 with TRBJ2-2; D is ambiguous. Trimming shortened V by 0 bases and J by 4 bases, and 9 bases separated the two germline ends. The CDR3 consists of 14 residues. Germline V gene lookup returns CDR1 GTSNPN and CDR2 SVGIG (reference sequence). The CDR3 is CAWSVSRFTGELFF. CDR3 sequence (DNA): TGTGCCTGGAGTGTTTCCCGGTTCACCGGGGAGCTGTTTTTT.